Presented here are 21 T cell receptor beta chains from one specimen sequenced in a study of tissue T cells after allogeneic stem cell transplantation. Repertoires were generated with immunoSEQ multiplex PCR, while TCRdb's copy carries only in-frame clones and drops some. The sample lists more than 5,500 clones, roughly 42% seen once, with around 15% in the top ten. The time point was: mouse harvest day 14 after allogeneic transplant. Each mouse received 10^7 T-cell-depleted marrow cells plus 10^6 splenic CD5+ T cells by tail vein. The sequenced sample was gut tissue. The receptors come from a female BALB/c mouse given C57BL/6 T cells with graft-versus-host disease after an allogeneic hematopoietic cell transplant.

About this clone: Here the gene names and germline are mouse. The read ends 1 residue shy of where the CDR3 ends; the end is completed using the germline J gene. This rearrangement joins TRBV13-1 to TRBJ2-5; D unresolved. V was cut by 1 base and J by 0 bases, with 3 bases left in between. In germline, CDR1 is NSHNY, CDR2 SYGAGN. This CDR3 has 13 residues. CDR3 in amino acids: CASSDPNQDTQYF. CDR3 bases read: TGTGCCAGCAGTGATCCCAACCAAGACACCCAGTAC.

For this clone: Germline and genes: mouse. The read terminates 1 residue ahead of where the CDR3 ends, so the germline J gene completes it. The V call is TRBV13-2, the J call TRBJ2-7, with 8 bases matching TRBD1. The CDR3 contains 13 residues. The junction had 0 bases not matched to a gene; V was cut back by 0 bases and J by 4 bases. Germline CDR1 is NNHNN and CDR2 is SYGAGS (reference sequence). The sequenced CDR3 bases are TGTGCCAGCGGTGATGGGACAGGGTATGAACAGTAC. It yields the protein CASGDGTGYEQY. In full, the CDR3 is CASGDGTGYEQYF.

A remark on this clone: The gene names given are mouse names. Read coverage stops 1 residue before the CDR3 terminus; the germline J gene supplies the remainder. The chain combines TRBV26 with TRBJ1-5, with 7 bases that match TRBD1. The V gene's germline CDR1 is KGHPV and CDR2 FQNQEV (reference sequence). Losses at the gene ends were 4 bases for V and 0 bases for J; bases not matched to a gene: 0. This CDR3 is 14 amino acids long. CDR3 DNA (partial): TGTGCCAGCAGTCGACAGGGTAACAACCAGGCTCCGCTT. It specifies CASSRQGNNQAPL. The CDR3 as a whole reads CASSRQGNNQAPLF.

Remarks on this clone: The gene symbols are mouse symbols. Read coverage stops 1 residue before the CDR3 terminus; the germline J gene supplies the remainder. The chain couples TRBV3 to TRBJ2-5; TRBD2 aligns across 12 bases. The CDR3 totals 15 residues. V trimming: 3 bases; J trimming: 4 bases; junction bases outside the gene matches: 2. CDR1 and CDR2 (germline): SNHLY, FYNGKV (reference sequence). This CDR3 reads CASSFDWGGKDTQYF. Incomplete CDR3 DNA: TGTGCCAGCAGCTTCGACTGGGGGGGCAAAGACACCCAGTAC.

This clone turned up a few times. Mouse germline and gene names are used. The missing CDR3 end, 1 residue past where the read stops, is filled in from the germline J gene. The chain recombines TRBV13-2 with TRBJ1-4; weak D call: TRBD1 (5 bases). Germline lookup yields CDR1 NNHNN and CDR2 SYGAGS (reference sequence). V lost 2 bases, J lost 0 bases, and 8 bases lay in between. The CDR3 totals 15 residues. The CDR3 reads CASGDSGISNERLFF. The covered CDR3 bases are TGTGCCAGCGGTGACTCAGGGATTTCCAACGAAAGATTATTT.

As for this clone: The genes and germline here are from mouse. The read falls 1 residue short of the CDR3 end, and the missing part is taken from the germline J gene. This sequence joins TRBV29 and TRBJ2-7; a possible D gene is TRBD1 (5 bases). CDR1 and CDR2 from the germline V gene are MSHET and SYDVDS. This CDR3 spans 11 amino acids. V lost 7 bases and J lost 9, with 13 bases in between. CDR3 DNA (partial): TGTGCTAGCACTCCCCCGACAGCACAGTAC. Protein sequence: CASTPPTAQY. The complete CDR3 sequence is CASTPPTAQYF.

With regard to this clone: The gene symbols are mouse symbols. The read finishes 1 residue shy of the CDR3 end, and the germline J gene is used to complete it. The same CDR3 arises from other DNA sequences in this sample as well. The rearrangement uses TRBV16 and TRBJ1-3; D is unresolved. Germline V gene data show CDR1 as SGHSA and CDR2 as FRNQAP. With 2 bases removed from V and 0 bases from J, the gap between germline ends came to 5 bases. The CDR3 covers 14 residues. The CDR3 protein is CASSLHGSGNTLYF. The part of the CDR3 DNA that was read is TGTGCAAGCAGCTTACACGGTTCTGGAAATACGCTCTAT.

This clone was counted only a few times. Gene names and germline match the mouse. The missing CDR3 end, 1 residue past where the read stops, is filled in from the germline J gene. The chain links TRBV3 to TRBJ2-1; 7 bases align to TRBD2. V lost 4 bases, J lost 7 bases, and 4 bases stayed unmatched. Germline values: CDR1 SNHLY, CDR2 FYNGKV (reference sequence). This CDR3 has 13 residues. CDR3 protein: CASSSLGRAEQFF. The DNA read from the CDR3 is TGTGCCAGCAGCTCACTGGGGAGGGCTGAGCAGTTC.

This clone was seen a handful of times. Gene names and germline refer to mouse. The read terminates 1 residue before the CDR3 end, so the remaining end is supplied by the germline J gene. J is TRBJ1-4 and V is TRBV29; 11 bases are shared with TRBD1. The junction had 3 bases not matched to a gene; V was cut back by 6 bases and J by 6 bases. Germline V lookup: CDR1 MSHET, CDR2 SYDVDS. The CDR3 runs to 14 residues. The CDR3 sequence: CASSPGQGDERLFF. Partial CDR3 DNA: TGTGCTAGCAGCCCGGGACAGGGGGACGAAAGATTATTT.

A word on this clone: Gene names and germline match the mouse. The CDR3 extends 1 residue past the end of the read, so its final part is completed from the germline J gene. V gene TRBV26 combines with J gene TRBJ2-2, with TRBD2 matching over 11 bases. The CDR3 length is 15 residues. The germline V gene has CDR1 KGHPV and CDR2 FQNQEV (reference sequence). Trimming took 8 bases from V and 2 from J; bases not matched to a gene: 4. The CDR3 sequence is CASRLGGSNTGQLYF. The DNA read from the CDR3 is TGTGCCAGCCGACTGGGGGGGAGTAACACCGGGCAGCTCTAC.

Worth noting for this clone: Mouse gene names apply. Read data end 1 residue before the CDR3 end; the end is taken from the germline J gene. This sequence joins TRBV5 and TRBJ2-2; 9 nucleotides align to TRBD2. V lost 0 bases and J lost 2; bases outside the gene matches: 4. Germline loops: CDR1 LGHNA, CDR2 YNLKQL (reference sequence). The CDR3 is 17 residues long. CDR3 DNA (partial): TGTGCCAGCAGCCAAGAACGCACTGGGGGGAACACCGGGCAGCTCTAC. This codes for CASSQERTGGNTGQLY. From start to end, the CDR3 is CASSQERTGGNTGQLYF.

This clone was observed a few times. The genes are named according to mouse. Coverage ceases 1 residue before the CDR3 finishes, and the germline J gene fills in the end. The V call is TRBV20, the J call TRBJ2-7; the match to TRBD2 covers 7 bases. The ends lost 0 bases at V and 4 bases at J; junction bases unmatched: 6. Germline CDR1 and CDR2: GFQATS and STVNSAI. The CDR3 is 14 amino acids. The part of the CDR3 DNA that was read is TGTGGTGCTAGGGATCAGGGCTGGGGGTATGAACAGTAC. The encoded protein is CGARDQGWGYEQY. The CDR3 in full is CGARDQGWGYEQYF.

A word on this clone: Mouse germline and gene names are used. The CDR3 is cut off 1 residue early in the read; its end comes from the germline J gene. This chain uses TRBV13-1 with TRBJ2-5; D not resolved. V was trimmed by 4 bases and J by 3 bases, leaving 6 bases between them. The CDR3 is made up of 12 amino acids. CDR1 and CDR2 (germline): NSHNY, SYGAGN. The CDR3 here is CASSSQQDTQYF. The CDR3 DNA, read in part, is TGTGCCAGCAGTAGCCAGCAAGACACCCAGTAC.

This clone came up a few times. Here the gene names and germline are mouse. Read coverage stops 1 residue before the CDR3 terminus; the germline J gene supplies the remainder. The chain combines TRBV19 with TRBJ1-5, with a tentative D call TRBD1 (5 bases). V lost 4 bases to trimming and J lost 9 bases, with 8 bases between them. The CDR3 runs to 11 residues. From germline, CDR1 is FNHDT and CDR2 SITEND (reference sequence). The sequenced part of the CDR3 DNA is TGTGCCAGCAGTTTTGGGGGGGCTCCGCTT. Translation: CASSFGGAPL. The full CDR3 is CASSFGGAPLF.

With regard to this clone: The genes and germline here are from mouse. Read data end 1 residue before the CDR3 end; the end is taken from the germline J gene. The chain employs TRBV26 and TRBJ2-5, with no clear D. Germline assignment: CDR1 KGHPV and CDR2 FQNQEV (reference sequence). The CDR3 consists of 12 residues. The V end was cut by 3 bases, the J end by 3 bases, with 4 bases between. CDR3 DNA (partial): TGTGCCAGCAGTCTACAGCAAGACACCCAGTAC. Residues: CASSLQQDTQY. The CDR3 as a whole reads CASSLQQDTQYF.

This clone was recorded a few times. The gene names here belong to mouse. The read falls 1 residue short of the CDR3 end, and the missing part is taken from the germline J gene. The chain employs TRBV23 and TRBJ1-1. The CDR3 consists of 13 residues. CDR1 KGHTA and CDR2 FQNQQP come from the germline V gene. CDR3 DNA (partial): TGCTCCAGCAGTCAATCCCGGGCGACAGAAGTCTTC. It yields the protein CSSSQSRATEVF. Given in full, the CDR3 is CSSSQSRATEVFF.

The table lists this clone with a few counts. Gene names follow the mouse nomenclature. The CDR3 goes on 1 residue after the read ends, and that part is filled in from the germline J gene. This rearrangement joins TRBV3 to TRBJ2-7, with TRBD1 identical over 7 bases. The V and J ends lost 5 bases and 2 bases, in that order; junction bases with no gene match: 6. Germline CDR1 is SNHLY and CDR2 is FYNGKV (reference sequence). This CDR3 region has 14 residues. The CDR3 bases that were read are TGTGCCAGCAGCCTTACAGGGGAAGCCTATGAACAGTAC. This translates into CASSLTGEAYEQY. The CDR3 reads in full as CASSLTGEAYEQYF.

Notes on this clone: Genes and germline are mouse. The read comes to an end 1 residue before the CDR3 does, leaving the germline J gene to fill in the end. The rearrangement uses TRBV12-1 and TRBJ2-2; 7 nucleotides match TRBD1. J gave up 0 bases and V 2 bases, and 5 bases lay outside the gene matches. The CDR3 has 16 amino acids. Germline CDR1 SGHSN, CDR2 HYEKVE. Partial CDR3 DNA: TGTGCCAGCTCTCCCAGGGACAGAGCAAACACCGGGCAGCTCTAC. As protein: CASSPRDRANTGQLY. The full CDR3 sequence reads CASSPRDRANTGQLYF.

This clone was seen a single time. Gene names are the mouse ones. The sequenced fragment ends 1 residue before the CDR3 boundary, so the rest is inferred from the germline J gene. The chain uses TRBV26 and TRBJ1-1; D is perhaps TRBD1 (6 bases). The CDR3 sequence is 14 residues long. V lost 4 bases and J lost 1, with 10 bases in between. Germline V gene lookup returns CDR1 KGHPV and CDR2 FQNQEV (reference sequence). This chain's CDR3 is CASSRGTRNTEVFF. Partial CDR3 DNA: TGTGCCAGCAGTCGCGGGACAAGAAACACAGAAGTCTTC.

About this clone itself: All gene names here are mouse names. The observed sequence ends 1 residue before the CDR3 terminus, with the missing tail filled in from the germline J gene. The gene calls are TRBV29 and TRBJ1-2; 9 bases match TRBD1. Trimming took 5 bases from V and 3 from J; bases not matched to a gene: 4. The CDR3 has 14 residues. The germline V gene has CDR1 MSHET and CDR2 SYDVDS. The CDR3: CASSPGQGDSDYTF. The sequenced part of the CDR3 DNA is TGTGCTAGCAGTCCGGGACAGGGAGACTCCGACTACACC.

Concerning this clone itself: Gene names refer to mouse genes. CDR3 DNA, as far as it was read: TGTGCAAGCAGCTTAGACATTTCCAACGAAAGATTATTT. Its protein product is CASSLDISNERLF. The entire CDR3 protein is CASSLDISNERLFF. The chain uses TRBV16 and TRBJ1-4; D gene ambiguous. Read coverage stops 1 residue before the CDR3 terminus; the germline J gene supplies the remainder. V was shortened by 0 bases and J by 0 bases, with 2 bases between the two germline ends. The CDR3 runs to 14 residues. CDR1 and CDR2 from the germline V gene are SGHSA and FRNQAP.